The TCR beta chain under discussion was sequenced for a study of OX40 agonist ivuxolimab in advanced cancers. CDR1 MDHEN and CDR2 SYDVKM come from the germline V gene. CDR3 size: 14 residues. V lost 3 bases to trimming and J lost 5 bases, with 13 bases between them. This clone was recorded only once. Clones were read by immunoSEQ multiplex PCR, and TCRdb kept only the in-frame ones, dropping some. This table has 65,000 to 80,000 clones, around nine tenths appearing once. Sequencing was performed on CD4+ or CD8+ T cells sorted from blood, taken in a trial of the OX40 agonist ivuxolimab. This sequence originates from an adult with an advanced solid tumor such as melanoma, head and neck, liver or kidney cancer. This chain connects TRBV28 to TRBJ1-2, with D possibly matching TRBD1 (6 bases). The CDR3 spells CASSFRIGTYGYTF. In nucleotides, the CDR3 is TGTGCCAGCAGTTTCCGAATCGGGACATATGGCTACACCTTC.